This TCR beta chain derives from a study of T-cell memory formation after mild COVID-19. Across the study: Clustering of TCRs was largely donor specific.

General study findings and limits: While clones contracting from day 15 to 85 were balanced between CD4 and CD8, later expanders leaned CD4+. Cross-reactive memory appears to have joined, as suggested by some responding clones showing up in pre-infection memory.

The authors produced TCR alpha and TCR beta cDNA libraries with sample barcodes and UMIs by 5'RACE using constant-segment primers. One entry per CDR3 protein, called by TCRdb with MiXCR from the 5' RACE reads. The sample includes about 360,000 distinct CDR3 sequences, around 15% of them seen just once. There are 14 residues in the CDR3. The ends were cut back, 0 bases at V and 2 bases at J, with 8 bases in the middle. Germline-derived CDR1 and CDR2 are SGHNT and YYREEE (reference sequence). Comment on this clonotype: Its specificity is unknown.

The V gene is TRBV5-4, the J gene TRBJ1-2; a possible D gene is TRBD1 (6 bases). Material for sequencing was PBMCs or a T cell subset sorted from them (not recorded which). This clonotype originated in a man aged 18 to 30 who had mild COVID-19 (a few samples of this study predate the infection). Cell type and time point are not known. CDR3 loop: CASSLVGQNYGYTF. The CDR3 DNA sequence: TGTGCCAGCAGCTTGGTGGGACAAAACTATGGCTACACCTTC.